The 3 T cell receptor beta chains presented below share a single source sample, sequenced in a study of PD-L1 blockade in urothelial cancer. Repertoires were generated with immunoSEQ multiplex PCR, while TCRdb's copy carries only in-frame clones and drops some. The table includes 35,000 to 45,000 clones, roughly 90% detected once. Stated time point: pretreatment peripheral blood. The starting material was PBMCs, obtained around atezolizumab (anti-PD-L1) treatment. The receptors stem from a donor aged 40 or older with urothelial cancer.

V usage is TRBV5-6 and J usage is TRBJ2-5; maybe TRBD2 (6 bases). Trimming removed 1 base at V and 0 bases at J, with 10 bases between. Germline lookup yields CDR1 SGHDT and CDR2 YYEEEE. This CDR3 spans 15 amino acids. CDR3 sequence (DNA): TGTGCCAGCAGCTTGACGGGACTCCACCAAGAGACCCAGTACTTC. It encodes CASSLTGLHQETQYF.

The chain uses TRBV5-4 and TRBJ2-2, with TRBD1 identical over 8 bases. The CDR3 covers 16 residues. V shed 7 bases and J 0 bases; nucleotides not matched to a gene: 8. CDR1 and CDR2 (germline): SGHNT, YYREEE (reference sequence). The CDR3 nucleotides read TGTGCCAGCGCGCAGGGGGCCTTCGCGAACACCGGGGAGCTGTTTTTT. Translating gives CASAQGAFANTGELFF.

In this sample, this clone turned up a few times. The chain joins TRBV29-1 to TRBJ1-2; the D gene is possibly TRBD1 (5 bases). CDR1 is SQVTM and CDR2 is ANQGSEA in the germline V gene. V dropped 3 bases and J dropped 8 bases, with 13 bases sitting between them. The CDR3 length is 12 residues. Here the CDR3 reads CSVEGQWGGYTF. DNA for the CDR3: TGCAGCGTTGAGGGGCAGTGGGGCGGCTACACCTTC. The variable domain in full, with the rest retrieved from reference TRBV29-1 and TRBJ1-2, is SAVISQKPSRDICQRGTSLTIQCQVDSQVTMMFWYRQQPGQSLTLIATANQGSEATYESGFVIDKFPISRPNLTFSTLTVSNMSPEDSSIYLCSVEGQWGGYTFGSGTRLTVV.